Shown below are 8 T cell receptor beta chains from a single sample sequenced in a study of cytomegalovirus exposure and HLA in healthy donors. A multiplex PCR was run with 60 Vbeta primers and 13 Jbeta primers. TCRdb keeps only in-frame clones here, not all; method: immunoSEQ multiplex PCR. The sample has over 150,000 clones; roughly three quarters are singletons. The sample comprised PBMCs. The receptors here all came from a young man in good health and CMV-seropositive.

This rearrangement joins TRBV7-9 to TRBJ1-2; 8 bases line up with TRBD1. This CDR3 contains 16 residues. Germline V gene sequence: CDR1 SEHNR, CDR2 FQNEAQ (reference sequence). J gave up 3 bases and V 1 base, and 7 bases lay outside the gene matches. The CDR3 DNA follows: TGTGCCAGCAGCTTAGGTGACAGGGGCGCCGACTATGGCTACACCTTC. Translating gives CASSLGDRGADYGYTF.

The chain has TRBV9 and TRBJ2-2; perhaps TRBD1 as D (6 bases). Germline CDR1 SGDLS, CDR2 YYNGEE. The CDR3 extends over 13 amino acids. Trimming pared 4 bases from V and 8 bases from J, leaving 12 bases between. CDR3 amino acids: CASSYGRGGELFF. DNA of the CDR3: TGTGCCAGCAGCTATGGCAGGGGAGGGGAGCTGTTTTTT.

The chain joins TRBV30 to TRBJ1-2; 7 positions agree with TRBD1. CDR1 is GTSNPN and CDR2 is SVGIG in the germline V gene (reference sequence). After removal of 2 bases from V and 7 bases from J, the junction contained 13 bases not matched to a gene. This CDR3 has 15 residues. The CDR3 reads CAWSFNSGTDSGYTF. CDR3 nucleotide sequence: TGTGCCTGGAGTTTCAACTCCGGGACAGATAGTGGCTACACCTTC.

V and J are TRBV5-1 and TRBJ2-5; no clear D gene. The J call is doubtful: the DNA matches TRBJ2-7 better. Germline CDR1 and CDR2: SGHRS and YFSETQ. This CDR3 is 15 amino acids long. Here the CDR3 reads CASSLDLSQPYEQYF. In DNA, the CDR3 is TGCGCCAGCAGCTTGGATCTATCTCAACCCTACGAGCAGTACTTC.

This chain joins TRBV10-3 and TRBJ2-1; 9 bases line up with TRBD2. The CDR3 is 14 residues long. The V segment lost 6 bases and the J segment 6 bases; nucleotides outside the gene matches: 6. Germline V CDR1 and CDR2: ENHRY, SYGVKD. The CDR3 nucleotides read TGTGCCATCAGCCCGGCGGGAGGGATCAATGAGCAGTTCTTC. This sequence encodes CAISPAGGINEQFF.

The CDR3 sequence: CSVEGGNTEAFF. CDR3 nucleotide sequence: TGCAGCGTTGAGGGGGGGAACACTGAAGCTTTCTTT. This chain links TRBV29-1 with TRBJ1-1; TRBD1 might be the D (5 bases). The V gene lost 3 bases and the J gene lost 1 base, with 6 bases spanning the gap. The CDR3 totals 12 residues. CDR1 and CDR2 from the germline V gene are SQVTM and ANQGSEA.

On this clone: One junction end does not reproduce the germline sequence, and a read error may be involved. The chain is built from TRBV5-1 and TRBJ2-4; tentative D call: TRBD2 (7 bases). Germline V gene data show CDR1 as SGHRS and CDR2 as YFSETQ. The CDR3 is made up of 15 amino acids. The CDR3 loop reads CASSLEGRDKNSQYF. The CDR3 DNA reads TGCGCCAGCAGCTTAGAGGGGAGGGACAAAAACAGTCAGTACTTC.

This chain joins TRBV4-2 and TRBJ2-7; 9 nucleotides match TRBD1. Per the germline V gene, CDR1 is LGHNA and CDR2 is YNFKEQ. The junction had 7 bases not matched to a gene; V was cut back by 0 bases and J by 4 bases. The CDR3 extends over 16 amino acids. The CDR3 loop reads CASSQEGTGMGYEQYF. CDR3 bases: TGTGCCAGCAGCCAAGAAGGGACAGGGATGGGGTACGAGCAGTACTTC.